Below, one T cell receptor (beta chain) is given with its context. Its antigen is currently unknown. The sample comes from a study of yellow fever vaccine responses in identical twins. Study results and limitations: Twins showed a vaccine T cell response that reportedly seemed partly convergent, partly personalized.

TCRdb re-called the RT-PCR reads with MiXCR, one entry per CDR3 protein. The data hold fewer than 35,000 distinct CDR3 sequences, with approximately 54% observed a single time. This CDR3 has 13 amino acids. Trimming cost V 0 bases and J 5 bases, with 7 bases left between them. Germline CDR1 and CDR2: SGHAT and FQNNGV. The source of this sequence is a woman in her late teens or twenties who received the yellow fever vaccine. The genes are TRBV11-2 and TRBJ2-5; D is unresolved. Sample: T cells from blood (PBMCs), unsorted or a sorted subset (not recorded which), taken before or after yellow fever vaccination (not recorded which). CDR3: CASSLEAAETQYF. The DNA for the CDR3 is TGTGCCAGCAGCTTAGAGGCCGCGGAGACCCAGTACTTC.